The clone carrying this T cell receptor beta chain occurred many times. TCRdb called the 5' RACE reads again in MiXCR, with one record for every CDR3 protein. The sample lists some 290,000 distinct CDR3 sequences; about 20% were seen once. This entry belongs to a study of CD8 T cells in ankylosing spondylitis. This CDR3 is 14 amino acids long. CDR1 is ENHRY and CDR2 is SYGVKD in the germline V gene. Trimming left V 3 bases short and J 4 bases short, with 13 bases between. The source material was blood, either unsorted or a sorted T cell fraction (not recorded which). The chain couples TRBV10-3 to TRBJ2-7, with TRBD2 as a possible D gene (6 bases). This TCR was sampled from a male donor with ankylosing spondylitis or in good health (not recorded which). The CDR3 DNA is TGTGCCATCAGTGAAGGAGGGAGAGGGTACGAGCAGTACGTC. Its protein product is CAISEGGRGYEQYV.